The sequence of this T cell receptor (beta chain) was determined in a study of blood T cell repertoires in COVID-19. As originally analysed: Reference gene primer amplification in the assay estimated nucleated cell counts. The protocol was immunoSEQ multiplex PCR, while the TCRdb copy is restricted to in-frame clones and leaves out a portion. V and J calls and clone size are as listed in that table; D and trimming were resolved from the DNA. The sample lists approximately 9,500 clones, 89% seen once, with roughly 6.2% in the top ten. V dropped 4 bases and J dropped 2 bases, with 12 bases sitting between them. Germline V lookup: CDR1 SNHLY, CDR2 FYNNEI. The CDR3 contains 15 residues.

This receptor was obtained from a human donor in a cohort sampled during active COVID-19. Sequencing used peripheral blood. This chain joins TRBV2 and TRBJ1-5; maybe TRBD1 (5 bases). In DNA, the CDR3 is TGTGCCAGCAGTGGAATTCGGGGGGGCAATCAGCCCCAGCATTTT. The encoded protein is CASSGIRGGNQPQHF.